Listed here are 14 T cell receptor beta chains from one sample, sequenced in a study of shared clonotypes between healthy human individuals. Assay used: immunoSEQ multiplex PCR; TCRdb lists only in-frame clones, some missing. The sample yields roughly 330,000 clones, under 80% seen once. Sequencing was carried out using memory CD4+ T cells sorted from blood. As to subset: CD45RA-negative fraction. Receptor source: a man younger than 40 in good health.

J is TRBJ2-1 and V is TRBV5-1, with 10 bases identical to TRBD2. Germline values: CDR1 SGHRS, CDR2 YFSETQ. This CDR3 is built from 15 residues. V lost 6 bases, J lost 4 bases, and 7 bases stayed unmatched. CDR3 sequence: CASTERLAGYNEQFF. The CDR3 DNA sequence: TGCGCCAGCACCGAAAGACTAGCGGGTTACAATGAGCAGTTCTTC.

Details on this clone: Other DNA sequences in the sample encode the same CDR3. The chain employs TRBV10-2 and TRBJ2-2; 7 nucleotides agree with TRBD1. The CDR3 consists of 15 residues. V lost 3 bases, J lost 6 bases, and 7 bases stayed unmatched. Germline CDR1 and CDR2: WSHSY and SAAADI. CDR3 coding DNA: TGCGCCAGCAGTGAACAGGGGCACCCCCCCGGGGAGCTGTTTTTT. This encodes CASSEQGHPPGELFF.

This chain connects TRBV4-2 to TRBJ2-1, with 9 bases fitting TRBD2. Germline V gene lookup returns CDR1 LGHNA and CDR2 YNFKEQ. The length of the CDR3 is 20 residues. V dropped 1 base and J dropped 5; count of bases not matched to a gene: 18. DNA of the CDR3: TGTGCCAGCAGCCAAGCGGTTATAGGATCTAGCGGGACCAAAAACAATGAGCAGTTCTTC. It codes for CASSQAVIGSSGTKNNEQFF.

The chain recombines TRBV18 with TRBJ2-1; D is uncertain. V was shortened by 8 bases and J by 0 bases, with 8 bases between the two germline ends. The germline CDR1 and CDR2 sequences are KGHSH and LQKENI. This CDR3 comprises 13 residues. The CDR3 DNA follows: TGTGCCAGCCATGCGAGCTCCTACAATGAGCAGTTCTTC. The encoded protein is CASHASSYNEQFF.

The count of this clone is one. V is TRBV11-2 and J is TRBJ1-1; D call uncertain. V gave up 5 bases and J gave up 0 bases, with 10 bases separating them. The CDR3 covers 14 residues. Germline CDR1 is SGHAT and CDR2 is FQNNGV. CDR3 loop: CASSEGSMNTEAFF. The CDR3 bases are TGTGCCAGCAGCGAGGGCTCGATGAACACTGAAGCTTTCTTT.

The V gene is TRBV30, the J gene TRBJ2-3, with D tentatively TRBD1 or TRBD2 (5 bases each). Trimming shortened V by 1 base and J by 0 bases, and 5 bases separated the two germline ends. The CDR3 loop spans 13 amino acids. Germline CDR1 is GTSNPN and CDR2 is SVGIG (reference sequence). This CDR3 reads CAWSGGSTDTQYF. As DNA, the CDR3 is TGTGCCTGGAGTGGGGGGAGCACAGATACGCAGTATTTT.

This chain links TRBV30 with TRBJ1-1; D remains unclear. Germline V gene sequence: CDR1 GTSNPN, CDR2 SVGIG (reference sequence). V was pared by 4 bases and J by 7 bases, with 10 bases between. The CDR3 is 11 residues long. CDR3 region: CAWTHEDEAFF. DNA of the CDR3: TGTGCCTGGACCCACGAAGATGAAGCTTTCTTT.

This clone occurred a few times. The J gene is TRBJ2-2, the V gene TRBV11-2, with a weak D call TRBD2 (6 bases). The CDR3 is 15 residues long. V lost 4 bases and J lost 6, with 15 bases in between. Germline-derived CDR1 and CDR2 are SGHAT and FQNNGV. The DNA for the CDR3 is TGTGCCAGCAGCTACGGGAGACGGACGCCCGGGGAGCTGTTTTTT. Its translation: CASSYGRRTPGELFF.

CDR3 in DNA: TGTGCCAGCTCACGGGAGAAAGGGAACACTGAAGCTTTCTTT. This sequence encodes CASSREKGNTEAFF. V gene TRBV18 combines with J gene TRBJ1-1; D uncertain. Trimming stripped 4 bases from V and 1 base from J, with 10 bases between. The length of the CDR3 is 14 residues. CDR1 is KGHSH, CDR2 LQKENI, per germline.

The CDR3 bases are TGTGCCACCAGTGAGGGTACTTACGAGCAGTACTTC. Protein sequence: CATSEGTYEQYF. This rearrangement joins TRBV15 to TRBJ2-7; D perhaps matches TRBD2 (5 bases). This CDR3 is 12 amino acids long. Trimming removed 6 bases from V and 4 bases from J, with 10 bases in between. Looked up from germline, CDR1 is LNHNV and CDR2 is YYDKDF (reference sequence).

The chain joins TRBV5-8 to TRBJ2-3; D might be TRBD2 (6 bases). Trimming took 2 bases from V and 5 from J, leaving 21 bases between them. The CDR3 has 17 amino acids. Germline V gives CDR1 SGHTS, CDR2 YDEGEE. The CDR3 loop reads CASSFGMGGTGVDTQYF. The CDR3 nucleotides are TGTGCCAGCAGCTTCGGAATGGGGGGAACAGGAGTAGATACGCAGTATTTT.

The rearrangement links TRBV29-1 to TRBJ1-1; D may be TRBD1 (6 bases). V lost 6 bases, J lost 3 bases, and 26 bases lay in between. Germline assignment: CDR1 SQVTM and CDR2 ANQGSEA. CDR3 size: 17 residues. This CDR3 reads CSVLGLPGALEYTEAFF. The CDR3 DNA follows: TGCAGCGTCCTGGGTTTACCAGGGGCCCTGGAGTACACTGAAGCTTTCTTT.

The chain employs TRBV28 and TRBJ1-1; D gene unclear. Trimming pared 10 bases from V and 2 bases from J, leaving 14 bases between. The CDR3 contains 13 residues. The germline gives CDR1 MDHEN, CDR2 SYDVKM. Here the CDR3 reads CATTPRINTEAFF. As DNA, the CDR3 is TGTGCCACCACGCCACGGATAAACACTGAAGCTTTCTTT. Filled out from reference TRBV28 and TRBJ1-1, the complete variable domain reads DVKVTQSSRYLVKRTGEKVFLECVQDMDHENMFWYRQDPGLGLRLIYFSYDVKMKEKGDIPEGYSVSREKKERFSLILESASTNQTSMYLCATTPRINTEAFFGQGTRLTVV.

This sequence joins TRBV27 and TRBJ1-5; D not certain. CDR1 is MNHEY and CDR2 is SMNVEV in the germline V gene (reference sequence). This CDR3 region has 16 residues. The germline V and J ends were trimmed by 9 bases and 0 bases, with 18 bases remaining between them. CDR3 sequence reads: CASRSGRSFSNQPQHF. The DNA of the CDR3 is TGTGCCAGTCGATCGGGCAGATCCTTTAGCAATCAGCCCCAGCATTTT.